These 26 T cell receptor beta chains came from one sample sequenced in a study of tumor and adjacent non-tumor tissue in lung cancer. TCRbeta libraries were built with three rounds of nested PCR, modified from ARM-PCR. TCRdb used MiXCR to reprocess the multiplex PCR reads, holding one entry per CDR3 protein. The repertoire holds tens of thousands of distinct CDR3 sequences, with 65% to 90% as singletons. RNA was extracted from bulk tissue without any cell sorting. Sequenced material: lung tumor tissue. Source of these receptors: a woman between 45 and 65 years old with non-small cell lung cancer.

On this clonotype: A junction end diverges from the germline sequence, so it may reflect a read error. The chain employs TRBV12-3 or TRBV12-4 and TRBJ1-2; 8 bases align to TRBD1. CDR3 length equals 15 residues. CDR3 nucleotide sequence: TGTGCCAGCAGTTTTCAGGGGGCCCACGGATATGGCTACACATTC. It encodes CASSFQGAHGYGYTF.

A remark on this clonotype: The junction departs from the called germline gene at one end, perhaps through a read error. The rearrangement uses TRBV11-2 and TRBJ2-1, with D perhaps TRBD2 (6 bases). The CDR3 length is 15 residues. Germline-derived CDR1 and CDR2 are SGHAT and FQNNGV. CDR3 in DNA: TGTGCCAGCAGCGCGGGGCCTAGCTCCTACAATGAGGGGTACTTC. Amino acids: CASSAGPSSYNEGYF.

Worth noting for this clonotype: The conserved final phenylalanine or tryptophan is absent from the CDR3, which likely points to a read error. The rearrangement links TRBV12-3 or TRBV12-4 to TRBJ2-7; D gene uncertain. The CDR3 has 13 residues. DNA of the CDR3: TGTGTCAGCAGTTTCATGGGTTCCTACGAGCAGTACTAC. Residues: CVSSFMGSYEQYY.

The V call is TRBV12-3 or TRBV12-4, the J call TRBJ2-1, with 9 bases that match TRBD1. The CDR3 runs to 16 residues. In DNA, the CDR3 is TGTACCAACAGTCGGGGTGGGACAGGGTTATTCAATGAGCAGTTCTTC. Its translation is CTNSRGGTGLFNEQFF.

This clonotype ranks as large. The CDR3 sequence: CASSLGVYEQFF. CDR3 DNA: TGTGCCAGCAGCTTAGGGGTATATGAGCAGTTCTTC. The chain has TRBV11-2 and TRBJ2-1; D not certain. There are 12 residues in the CDR3. Germline CDR1 and CDR2: SGHAT and FQNNGV. V was cut by 1 base and J by 8 bases, with 6 bases left in between.

This clonotype is labeled medium-sized. The chain links TRBV20-1 to TRBJ1-2, with TRBD1 as a possible D gene (5 bases). The CDR3 totals 10 residues. CDR1 DFQATT and CDR2 SNEGSKA come from the germline V gene (reference sequence). The V and J ends lost 7 bases and 2 bases respectively, with 5 bases between them. CDR3 sequence (DNA): TGCAGTGGGACAAACTATGGCTACACCTTC. Translated: CSGTNYGYTF.

The rearrangement uses TRBV20-1 and TRBJ2-3; no reliable D call. Germline assignment: CDR1 DFQATT and CDR2 SNEGSKA (reference sequence). The V gene lost 8 bases and the J gene lost 5 bases, with 14 bases spanning the gap. The CDR3 sequence is 12 residues long. The DNA for the CDR3 is TGCAGTCCTGACCCCCGCAGAGATACGCAGTATTTT. Encoded protein: CSPDPRRDTQYF.

A note on this clonotype: At one of its ends the junction is not consistent with the germline gene, which may arise from a read error. This sequence joins TRBV10-3 and TRBJ1-2; TRBD1 is a possible D gene (5 bases). The V gene's germline CDR1 is ENHRY and CDR2 SYGVKD. The CDR3 contains 13 residues. The chain's CDR3 is CAIREGQGYGYTF. CDR3 DNA sequence: TGTGCCATCCGTGAGGGGCAAGGCTATGGATACACCTTC.

Details on this clonotype: A single base separates this from a much larger clone, so it may be a read error. The chain joins TRBV6-5 to TRBJ2-7, with 7 bases that match TRBD2. CDR3 size: 14 residues. The V and J ends lost 8 bases and 4 bases, in that order; junction bases with no gene match: 11. CDR1 is MNHEY and CDR2 is SVGAGI in the germline V gene. CDR3 sequence reads: CASGRTGGSYEQYF. The DNA for the CDR3 is TGTGCCAGCGGGCGGACTGGCGGGAGTTACGAGCAGTACTTC.

V usage is TRBV12-3 or TRBV12-4 and J usage is TRBJ2-7, with D perhaps TRBD1 (5 bases). There are 12 residues in the CDR3. V gave up 7 bases and J gave up 7 bases, with 14 bases separating them. The CDR3 spells CASIRQFGEQYF. The CDR3 nucleotides are TGTGCCAGCATTCGACAGTTTGGGGAGCAGTACTTC.

About this clonotype: One junction end does not reproduce the germline sequence, and a read error may be involved. The rearrangement links TRBV11-2 to TRBJ2-1; D may correspond to TRBD1 or TRBD2 (5 bases each). Germline V CDR1 and CDR2: SGHAT, FQNNGV. The CDR3 consists of 12 residues. The DNA of the CDR3 is TGTGCCAACAGCTCTAGCACCACAAGGGGCCTCTTC. It translates to CANSSSTTRGLF.

On this clonotype: At one boundary the junction diverges from the germline segment, which might be a read error. The chain uses TRBV5-4 and TRBJ2-7; D unclear. Per germline, CDR1 SGHNT and CDR2 YYREEE (reference sequence). The CDR3 spans 13 residues. The CDR3 reads CASSLADGSEHYF. CDR3 in DNA: TGTGCCAGCAGCTTGGCCGATGGAAGCGAGCACTACTTC.

V is TRBV6-1 and J is TRBJ2-2, with 11 positions matching TRBD2. Germline V gene data show CDR1 as MNHNS and CDR2 as SASEGT. V shed 5 bases, J shed 5 bases, and the junction held 13 bases outside the gene matches. CDR3 length equals 18 residues. The CDR3 DNA sequence: TGTGCCAGCAGTAAGAGGGCTAGCGGGAGGAAGGATACCGGGGAGCTGTTTTTT. Its protein product is CASSKRASGRKDTGELFF.

This chain links TRBV20-1 with TRBJ2-3; perhaps TRBD1 as D (5 bases). CDR1 is DFQATT and CDR2 is SNEGSKA in the germline V gene (reference sequence). The V gene lost 6 bases and the J gene lost 9 bases, with 16 bases spanning the gap. The CDR3 runs 12 residues. Here the CDR3 reads CSAKRGVETQYF. The CDR3 nucleotides are TGCAGTGCCAAAAGGGGTGTAGAAACGCAGTATTTT.

This clonotype appeared a single time. Compared with germline, one end of the junction differs, possibly owing to a read error. The chain has TRBV20-1 and TRBJ2-7, with D perhaps matching TRBD1 (5 bases). CDR3 length equals 13 residues. Germline values: CDR1 DFQATT, CDR2 SNEGSKA (reference sequence). CDR3 sequence (DNA): TGCAGTGCAAACCGAGTGGACATCTATGAGCACTACTTC. Its protein is CSANRVDIYEHYF.

The chain uses TRBV28 and TRBJ2-7; 7 positions agree with TRBD2. With V trimmed by 8 bases and J by 3 bases, 16 bases remained unmatched. This CDR3 contains 16 residues. Germline V lookup: CDR1 MDHEN, CDR2 SYDVKM. CDR3 protein: CASCSPIAGAFYEQYF. In DNA, the CDR3 is TGTGCCAGCTGTTCCCCCATTGCGGGAGCCTTCTACGAGCAGTACTTC.

The genes are TRBV20-1 and TRBJ1-6, with D possibly TRBD1 on 5 matching bases. The CDR3 length is 20 residues. Looked up from germline, CDR1 is DFQATT and CDR2 is SNEGSKA (reference sequence). V dropped 5 bases and J dropped 10 bases, with 36 bases sitting between them. The CDR3 reads CSARPIRVVSRAEQGSPLHF. CDR3 coding DNA: TGCAGTGCTCGACCGATTAGGGTCGTGTCTCGAGCGGAGCAGGGATCACCCCTCCACTTT.

This clonotype was seen a handful of times. J is TRBJ2-7 and V is TRBV20-1; D remains unclear. Trimming stripped 4 bases from V and 4 bases from J, with 14 bases between. Germline-derived CDR1 and CDR2 are DFQATT and SNEGSKA (reference sequence). The CDR3 has 13 residues. DNA of the CDR3: TGCAGTGCTATAGATCGGATGGAATACGAGCAGTACTTC. Translated, it gives CSAIDRMEYEQYF.

The rearrangement links TRBV4-1 to TRBJ2-2; perhaps TRBD2 as D (5 bases). Germline values: CDR1 MGHRA, CDR2 YSYEKL. The CDR3 length is 16 residues. This chain's CDR3 is CISSHVTRFRTGELFF. The CDR3 DNA follows: TGCATCAGCAGCCATGTTACTAGATTTCGCACCGGGGAGCTGTTTTTT.

With respect to this clonotype: Germline is not matched at one junction end, which may reflect a read error. CDR3: CASSYLRQETQYF. The CDR3 nucleotides are TGTGCCAGCAGTTACTTGCGGCAAGAGACCCAATACTTC. The genes are TRBV6-2 or TRBV6-3 and TRBJ2-5; D is ambiguous. The V gene's germline CDR1 is MNHEY and CDR2 SVGEGT. The CDR3 covers 13 residues.

V gene TRBV10-3 combines with J gene TRBJ2-7, with D possibly called TRBD1 or TRBD2 (5 bases each). V was cut by 2 bases and J by 7 bases, with 9 bases left in between. This CDR3 contains 12 residues. Germline loops: CDR1 ENHRY, CDR2 SYGVKD. The CDR3 coding sequence is TGTGCCATCAGTGAGCCCTGGGGGGAGCAGTACTTC. Encoded protein: CAISEPWGEQYF.

The chain carries TRBV6-5 and TRBJ2-1; the match to TRBD2 covers 7 bases. V lost 6 bases and J lost 5; bases outside the gene matches: 13. The CDR3 is 16 amino acids. Germline V gene data show CDR1 as MNHEY and CDR2 as SVGAGI. The CDR3 protein is CASRDRGGSSHNEQFF. The CDR3 coding sequence is TGTGCCAGCAGGGATAGGGGCGGGAGTTCTCACAATGAGCAGTTCTTC.

Concerning this clonotype itself: Its ends do not fully match the called genes, so a read error is possible. V is TRBV29-1 and J is TRBJ1-4, with 7 positions matching TRBD1. The CDR3 sequence is 14 residues long. In germline, CDR1 is SQVTM, CDR2 ANQGSEA. The CDR3 loop reads CIASSRDSNEKLFF. In DNA, the CDR3 is TGCATCGCAAGCTCCCGGGACAGTAATGAAAAGCTGTTTTTT.

Notes on this clonotype: One junction end does not reproduce the germline sequence, and a read error may be involved. The chain carries TRBV6-6 and TRBJ2-2; D tentatively reads TRBD1 or TRBD2 (5 bases each). CDR1 is MNHNY, CDR2 SVGAGI, per germline (reference sequence). This CDR3 has 16 amino acids. The CDR3 here is CASTTGGALNNGELFF. Written as DNA, the CDR3 is TGTGCCAGCACTACTGGGGGAGCCCTTAACAACGGGGAGCTGTTCTTT.

A word on this clonotype: The junction differs from germline at one of its ends, possibly a read error. The rearrangement links TRBV29-1 to TRBJ2-1, with D maybe TRBD2 (6 bases). The CDR3 spans 14 residues. The germline V gene encodes CDR1 SQVTM and CDR2 ANQGSEA. CDR3 in DNA: TGCACCGTTGTTTCCGCGGGATGGCCCTATGAGCAGTTCTTC. This translates into CTVVSAGWPYEQFF.

This clonotype was detected a few times. One end of the junction varies from germline; a read error may be responsible. V is TRBV12-3 or TRBV12-4 and J is TRBJ2-5; D ambiguous. The CDR3 runs to 13 residues. The CDR3 DNA sequence: TGTGCCAGCAGGTTATCACCACAAGAGACCCAATACTTC. Its protein is CASRLSPQETQYF.